This T cell receptor (beta chain) was identified during a study of post-analysis software for immune sequencing data. Unique molecular identifiers had been added to the TCR beta cDNA libraries. TCRdb reprocessed the PCR reads with MiXCR, giving one entry per CDR3 protein. This table has fewer than 850,000 distinct CDR3 sequences, roughly 29% appearing once. Study-wide results and caveats: In patients, about five TRBV segments were more frequent than in controls, with TRBV5-6, TRBV5-1 and TRBV20-1 among them.

The CDR3 is 16 amino acids. The germline V gene has CDR1 SEHNR and CDR2 FQNEAQ (reference sequence). Trimming stripped 1 base from V and 5 bases from J, with 17 bases between. A word on this clonotype: What it recognizes is unknown.

The J gene is TRBJ1-2, the V gene TRBV7-9, with a weak D call TRBD1 (6 bases). Sequences were obtained from blood. The sequence was obtained from a girl between 10 and 17 years old with multiple sclerosis. CDR3 sequence (DNA): TGTGCCAGCAGCTTAGTCCCGAGTCAGGGGAAATATGGCTACACCTTC. Translation gives CASSLVPSQGKYGYTF.